This TCR beta chain was sequenced in a study of cytomegalovirus exposure and HLA in healthy donors (TCRdb year 2017). Study-level background: According to an earlier analysis of several hundred of the donors, 150 million to 200 million T cells yielded some 110 million unique TCR beta sequences and 276 Gb of sequence data. An early release covering roughly 600 HLA-typed donors comprised approximately 290 gigabases of sequencing data and around 85 million unique TCR sequences. Of the approximately 400 genotyped donors, 81% fell in the genetic ancestry cluster associated with self-reported Caucasian donors. The study aimed to test whether cataloging public T cell receptors could reveal signatures of past pathogen exposure. The study profiled the T cell repertoires of around 700 subjects by immunosequencing and related them to cytomegalovirus serostatus. A separate validation cohort of 90 to 150 different subjects was used in addition to the approximately 640-subject first cohort. The study combined high-throughput TCR immunosequencing, statistical association of individual TCRs with disease status, and machine learning to predict cytomegalovirus infection status. A later analysis re-examined previously published TCR beta repertoires from more than 600 donors and added high-resolution HLA genotyping to investigate patterns of TCR occurrence. Rather than drawing on any new phenotypic data, the later analysis identified candidate immune exposures from TCR beta sequences and the way those sequences occurred across donors. An earlier analysis of roughly 580 of the donors used high-throughput TCR beta sequencing to judge whether each TCR beta V gene segment behaved as functional or pseudogenic. Donor age, sex, ethnicity and CMV serostatus were collected together with the repertoire data. A later genetic analysis used genome-wide SNP genotypes for about 55% of the 666 donors, treating that subset as a discovery cohort. Every repertoire in the discovery cohort had been generated on one and the same sequencing platform. Both class I and class II loci were covered by HLA typing, at four-digit resolution. Typing coverage differed by locus: A, B, C, DRB1 and DQB1 were typed in roughly 620-630 donors, DQA1 in around 500, DPA1 in 606, and DPB1 in 400 to 480. About five DR-DQ haplotypes were treated as single units for association and clustering because of strong linkage in the cohort. Among 398 genotyped donors of the cohort, an average of about 240,000 unique TCR beta nucleotide sequences were sequenced per donor, roughly 20% of them non-productive. General conclusions and limits of the study: A further reported finding was that TCR beta sequences accurately predicted the HLA-A and HLA-B alleles for most subjects in the first cohort. Because counts were too low, 15 to 20 rarely observed V segments, including chromosome 9 orphons, were excluded from the earlier analysis of 587 of the donors. While some public TCRs were present in many individuals, most TCR sequences turned up only very rarely across donors. A cluster of highly shared sequence variants was judged likely to be a technical artifact of the sequencing pipeline. In a later analysis, most CMV-associated TCR beta chains were found to appear HLA-restricted, with HLA associations seemingly driven largely by CMV exposure. The presence/absence analyses assumed that sequencing depth was roughly uniform across donors, and that assumption may not be true. Several of the top co-occurrence clusters appeared to be linked to parvovirus B19, influenza, CMV and Epstein-Barr virus, according to a later analysis. The study listed 150 to 200 TCR beta chains as associated with cytomegalovirus. Because HLA typing was missing for some donors at each locus, association tests included only the typed subset. In a later analysis, HLA-associated TCR beta chains showed more clonal expansion and lower generation probabilities than non-associated chains that were equally common. Linkage disequilibrium might explain the correlated functional status among segregating V segments, but an unknown experimental factor could not be excluded. In both the original and validation cohorts, the classifier was reported to diagnose cytomegalovirus status with high specificity and sensitivity. In this cohort, only TCR beta chains were sequenced, and detectable features were limited by the absence of alpha or paired-chain data. In a later genetic analysis, fewer N-insertions in productive TCRs were reported among donors in an Asian-associated ancestry cluster than the roughly 700-donor mean. In vitro tests confirmed that a few of the cytomegalovirus-associated TCR beta chains recognize cytomegalovirus antigens. An earlier analysis of 587 of the donors showed that most TCR beta V segments appeared in productive rearrangements either about 87% or about 30% of the time, which broadly matched IMGT annotations. A later analysis found that TCR association rates varied across HLA loci, with DRB1 alleles showing the most associated TCRs and HLA-C alleles the fewest. At a false discovery rate of 0.05, a later analysis linked 15,000 to 20,000 TCR beta sequences to specific HLA alleles. When HLA alleles, especially DR and DQ, strongly co-occurred, TCR associations were difficult to assign to individual alleles. According to the authors, the approach could potentially be generalized to other disease states and immunological phenotypes. An association between a missense DCLRE1C variant and V-gene and J-gene trimming of TCR beta chains was found in a later genetic analysis and replicated in an independent cohort. Immune exposure information for the cohort was limited to CMV serostatus.

As for this clone: The antigen it recognizes is unknown. No quality values exist for individual bases; no much larger clone is one base distant.

The cohort comprised 670 or so healthy bone marrow donors. At the time of sampling, all cohort members were nominally healthy, though unrecorded immune exposures were likely present. The donor tested CMV seronegative, placing the donor among the 352 seronegative members of the cohort. A peripheral blood sample was collected from each donor, and TCR beta sequencing was performed on peripheral blood mononuclear cells. The Qiagen DNeasy Blood Extraction Kit was used to extract genomic DNA from the blood cell samples. The method was the immunoSEQ multiplex PCR assay. A mixture of 60 forward primers for TCR Vbeta segments and 13 reverse primers for TCR Jbeta segments was used in the multiplex PCR. The CDR3 region of rearranged TCR beta genes was amplified from genomic DNA with a multiplex PCR assay. On the Illumina HiSeq System, the amplified TCR beta libraries were sequenced as 87-base-pair reads. The original pipeline was this. In a later analysis, 80 million or so unique TCR beta chains were counted across the 650 to 700 repertoires, and about 10 million of these chains were shared by at least two donors. A nearest-neighbor algorithm error-corrected the raw reads and collapsed the reads into unique sequences, merging closely related sequences to remove PCR and sequencing errors. To assign V, D and J gene segments, CDR3 sequences were aligned to IMGT reference sequences. For a sequence to be retained, a match of at least six nucleotides was required to both a V gene segment and a J gene segment. A rearrangement was called productive if the CDR3 had no stop codons and remained in frame with V and J, and every other rearrangement was called non-productive. Following IMGT convention, CDR3 was defined as the stretch from the second conserved V-encoded cysteine up to the conserved J-encoded phenylalanine. Sequences without an unambiguous match to a single V gene segment were excluded from the earlier analysis of about 600 of the donors. An earlier analysis of about 590 of the donors classified V segments as functional when productive rearrangements were above 56.7% and as segregating when the standard deviation between donors was above 5%. A statistical classification framework was built to diagnose cytomegalovirus status from the catalog of TCR beta chain sequences. In a later analysis, V and J genes were assigned by comparing TCR nucleotide sequences against IMGT/GENE-DB human TR gene sequences. The TCRdist pipeline was used in a later analysis to assign CDR3 sequences and most-parsimonious VDJ recombination scenarios. In a later analysis, each TCR beta chain was defined by its CDR3 amino acid sequence together with its V-gene family, and reads without a unique V-gene family were excluded. A later analysis removed 550 to 700 highly shared, low-generation-probability nucleotide sequences to deal with suspected cross-contamination and a sequencing artifact. In a later analysis, a clonal expansion index was calculated for each public chain from normalized within-repertoire ranks of inferred template counts. A later analysis computed generation probabilities with a VDJ recombination model fitted to out-of-frame rearrangements, and checked the results against IGoR. In a later analysis, TCR-TCR, TCR-HLA and TCR-CMV co-occurrence was scored with hypergeometric tests, and a repertoire-size bias correction was applied to TCR pairs. A later analysis estimated false discovery rates by permuting HLA or CMV assignments 20 times. In a later analysis, co-occurring TCRs were grouped using DBSCAN, and TCRdist sequence similarity was added for clustering within HLA-allele-positive subsets. Repertoires with fewer than 30,000 or more than 120,000 public chains were left out of co-occurrence clustering, as were about 5 repertoires with anomalous nucleotide sharing. TCRdb took over this immuneACCESS table, retaining in-frame rearrangements with V and J assigned. Such tables are incomplete; in checked studies, under half of the missing clones stem from an unresolved V gene, and the remainder is unexplained. That table furnishes V, J and clone size, whereas the DNA furnished D and trimming. In this sample the table shows roughly 93,000 clones, around 78% of which occur a single time. About 0.5% of the sample belongs to the ten largest clones.

This clonotype was sampled from a man aged 30 to 39 in good health and CMV-seronegative. Sequenced material: PBMCs.

The CDR3 reads CSASRYNEQFF. The nucleotide sequence reads TGCAGTGCTAGCCGCTACAATGAGCAGTTCTTC. The V gene is TRBV20-1 and the J gene is TRBJ2-1; no D gene call is confident. Cut back by 3 bases and 3 bases, the V and J ends lie 3 bases apart. The CDR3, cysteine through phenylalanine, is 11 amino acids long. Only the CDR3 part of the read is kept: 33 bases, read in frame from the first base. The germline V gene encodes CDR1 DFQATT and CDR2 SNEGSKA (reference sequence).